A single sample is the source of the 24 T cell receptor beta chains below, sequenced in a study of beta chain features in type 1 diabetes (dated by TCRdb to the late 2010s). The library was made by the immunoSEQ multiplex PCR assay. The entire amount of isolated RNA was reverse transcribed using the High Capacity cDNA Reverse Transcription Kit, so the sequenced TCRB transcripts were expressed ones. TCRdb obtained this table from immuneACCESS and retained in-frame rearrangements with V and J assigned. These tables miss some clones; where compared with another copy, unresolved V genes account for less than half of the shortfall, and the remainder is unexplained. This sample lists some 900,000 clones; roughly a sixth were detected once. Around 0.02% of the sample goes to the ten largest clones. The specimen was naive CD4+ T cells from blood. The cell subset or site label here, explained by the study, means: true naive CD4+ T cells. The receptors here all came from a woman aged 18-29 years in good health.

This chain uses TRBV5-1 with TRBJ2-1, with 13 bases aligning to TRBD2. Trimming cost V 1 base and J 2 bases; bases outside gene matches: 0. This CDR3 spans 16 amino acids. Germline lookup yields CDR1 SGHRS and CDR2 YFSETQ. The CDR3 loop reads CASSLTSGRAYNEQFF. In DNA, the CDR3 is TGCGCCAGCAGCTTGACTAGCGGGAGGGCCTACAATGAGCAGTTCTTC.

This clone was observed a handful of times. The same CDR3 arises from other DNA sequences in this sample as well. V gene TRBV7-9 combines with J gene TRBJ1-4; the D gene is possibly TRBD1 (5 bases). The CDR3 is 12 residues long. Trimming pared 5 bases from V and 8 bases from J, leaving 9 bases between. Germline V lookup: CDR1 SEHNR, CDR2 FQNEAQ (reference sequence). CDR3 residues: CASSPRGEKLFF. In DNA, the CDR3 is TGTGCCAGCAGCCCCCGGGGGGAAAAACTGTTTTTT.

This chain uses TRBV5-1 with TRBJ2-2; 7 positions match TRBD1. This CDR3 region has 14 residues. The ends lost 4 bases at V and 6 bases at J; junction bases unmatched: 6. Germline V gene sequence: CDR1 SGHRS, CDR2 YFSETQ. CDR3 sequence reads: CASSARGLSGELFF. In nucleotides, the CDR3 is TGCGCCAGCAGCGCCAGGGGGTTATCCGGGGAGCTGTTTTTT. The whole variable domain, remainder taken from reference TRBV5-1 and TRBJ2-2, is KAGVTQTPRYLIKTRGQQVTLSCSPISGHRSVSWYQQTPGQGLQFLFEYFSETQRNKGNFPGRFSGRQFSNSRSEMNVSTLELGDSALYLCASSARGLSGELFFGEGSRLTVL.

The chain is built from TRBV7-9 and TRBJ1-3, with D unclear. Deletions cut 6 bases from V and 3 bases from J, with 6 bases between. This CDR3 has 12 residues. Germline CDR1 SEHNR, CDR2 FQNEAQ (reference sequence). The DNA of the CDR3 is TGTGCCAGCAGGAGTGGTGGAAACACCATATATTTT. Protein: CASRSGGNTIYF.

The V and J genes are TRBV4-3 and TRBJ2-3, with D tentatively TRBD2 (5 bases). The length of the CDR3 is 13 residues. The germline V gene has CDR1 LGHNA and CDR2 YSLEER. The ends were cut back, 4 bases at V and 5 bases at J, with 10 bases in the middle. CDR3 protein: CASSLSVGDTQYF. The CDR3 DNA reads TGCGCCAGCAGCCTTAGCGTGGGAGATACGCAGTATTTT.

The rearrangement uses TRBV29-1 and TRBJ2-1; D not resolved. Germline lookup yields CDR1 SQVTM and CDR2 ANQGSEA. The CDR3 sequence is 14 residues long. Trimming took 5 bases from V and 2 from J, leaving 13 bases between them. In nucleotides, the CDR3 is TGCAGCGTTTTGGCGGCGCCGGCCTACAATGAGCAGTTCTTC. Its translation: CSVLAAPAYNEQFF.

The J gene is TRBJ2-1, the V gene TRBV7-9; D uncertain. This CDR3 region has 13 residues. V was shortened by 3 bases and J by 10 bases, with 13 bases between the two germline ends. The germline CDR1 and CDR2 sequences are SEHNR and FQNEAQ (reference sequence). CDR3 protein: CASSLGAATEQFF. The DNA for the CDR3 is TGTGCCAGCAGCTTGGGCGCTGCGACCGAGCAGTTCTTC.

This clone was counted only a few times. This chain uses TRBV28 with TRBJ2-5; 9 bases match TRBD1. With V trimmed by 10 bases and J by 8 bases, 8 bases remained unmatched. This CDR3 spans 12 amino acids. CDR1 is MDHEN, CDR2 SYDVKM, per germline. CDR3 sequence reads: CATLGQGITQYF. The CDR3 DNA is TGTGCCACCTTAGGACAGGGGATAACCCAGTACTTC.

The chain links TRBV6-6 to TRBJ2-3, with 8 positions matching TRBD1. Germline loops: CDR1 MNHNY, CDR2 SVGAGI (reference sequence). J was trimmed by 5 bases and V by 5 bases; bases with no gene match: 12. The CDR3 spans 16 residues. The CDR3 sequence: CASSLRGQVLGDTQYF. In DNA form, the CDR3 reads TGTGCCAGCAGTCTACGGGGACAGGTGTTAGGAGATACGCAGTATTTT.

V is TRBV9 and J is TRBJ2-1, with 10 bases identical to TRBD2. Germline CDR1 is SGDLS and CDR2 is YYNGEE. After removal of 0 bases from V and 8 bases from J, the junction contained 5 bases not matched to a gene. This CDR3 spans 15 amino acids. CDR3 sequence reads: CASSVGTSGNHEQFF. For the CDR3, the DNA is TGTGCCAGCAGCGTAGGTACTAGCGGGAACCATGAGCAGTTCTTC.

Comments on this clone: The sample contains more than one DNA sequence encoding this CDR3. This rearrangement joins TRBV6-1 to TRBJ2-5; D gene uncertain. The CDR3 loop spans 11 amino acids. Trimming pared 0 bases from V and 5 bases from J, leaving 1 base between. In germline, CDR1 is MNHNS, CDR2 SASEGT. The CDR3 region has the DNA TGTGCCAGCAGTGAAGCGGAGACCCAGTACTTC. Translated: CASSEAETQYF.

The chain employs TRBV7-2 and TRBJ2-4; D gene uncertain. Trimming took 1 base from V and 7 from J, leaving 8 bases between them. The CDR3 consists of 13 residues. Per the germline V gene, CDR1 is SGHTA and CDR2 is FQGNSA. The CDR3 coding sequence is TGTGCCAGCAGCTTAGAAGGGTGGAACATTCAGTACTTC. Translating gives CASSLEGWNIQYF.

The chain couples TRBV11-2 to TRBJ2-5, with TRBD1 identical over 7 bases. Unmatched junction bases numbered 5, after V lost 7 bases and J lost 0 bases. The CDR3 sequence is 14 residues long. In germline, CDR1 is SGHAT, CDR2 FQNNGV. The DNA for the CDR3 is TGTGCCAGCACGAGACAGGGCAACCAAGAGACCCAGTACTTC. Encoded protein: CASTRQGNQETQYF.

The V call is TRBV5-1, the J call TRBJ2-1, with 7 bases lining up with TRBD2. The germline CDR1 and CDR2 sequences are SGHRS and YFSETQ. The CDR3 runs to 16 residues. V lost 7 bases, J lost 0 bases, and 10 bases stayed unmatched. This CDR3 reads CASSRERTTSYNEQFF. The CDR3 DNA follows: TGCGCCAGCTCGCGGGAGAGGACTACCTCCTACAATGAGCAGTTCTTC.

In DNA form, the CDR3 reads TGTGCCAGCAGCCAGGACAGAGTAAGCTACAATGAGCAGTTCTTC. Translating gives CASSQDRVSYNEQFF. The V call is TRBV2, the J call TRBJ2-1; TRBD1 might be the D (6 bases). Germline-derived CDR1 and CDR2 are SNHLY and FYNNEI. This CDR3 region has 15 residues. V was clipped by 6 bases and J by 3 bases, with 15 bases between them.

The genes are TRBV18 and TRBJ1-5; D possibly corresponds to TRBD1 (6 bases). This CDR3 is built from 14 residues. V was trimmed by 4 bases and J by 6 bases, leaving 13 bases between them. In germline, CDR1 is KGHSH, CDR2 LQKENI. The CDR3 DNA is TGTGCCAGCTCACTTGGACAGAGTCCTCAGCCCCAGCATTTT. This encodes CASSLGQSPQPQHF.

The chain couples TRBV7-2 to TRBJ2-7; TRBD2 matches at 13 bases. The J segment lost 2 bases and the V segment lost 5 bases, leaving 6 bases of the junction unmatched. This CDR3 contains 16 residues. Per germline, CDR1 SGHTA and CDR2 FQGNSA. CDR3 amino acids: CASSRQTSGRAYEQYF. CDR3 sequence (DNA): TGTGCCAGCAGCCGCCAAACTAGCGGGAGGGCCTACGAGCAGTACTTC.

This clone showed up just a few times. The CDR3 protein is CASSPPGLAGVNEQYF. CDR3 bases: TGTGCCAGCTCACCACCGGGGCTAGCGGGAGTTAACGAGCAGTACTTC. This chain connects TRBV18 to TRBJ2-7, with 10 bases identical to TRBD2. From germline, CDR1 is KGHSH and CDR2 LQKENI. The CDR3 runs 16 residues. The junction had 7 bases not matched to a gene; V was cut back by 0 bases and J by 5 bases.

This clone was counted between two and nine times. The chain joins TRBV9 to TRBJ2-1, with TRBD2 matching over 10 bases. Trimming removed 0 bases from V and 8 bases from J; junction bases left unmatched: 5. This CDR3 is 15 amino acids long. Germline values: CDR1 SGDLS, CDR2 YYNGEE. The CDR3 region is CASSVVAGGWHEQFF. CDR3 bases: TGTGCCAGCAGCGTAGTAGCGGGAGGTTGGCATGAGCAGTTCTTC.

A few counts support this clone. This chain joins TRBV5-8 and TRBJ1-5; TRBD1 matches 7 bases. There are 12 residues in the CDR3. In germline, CDR1 is SGHTS, CDR2 YDEGEE. Trimming took 4 bases from V and 6 from J; bases not matched to a gene: 1. DNA for the CDR3: TGTGCCAGCAGCCACAGGGGTCAGCCCCAGCATTTT. Its protein is CASSHRGQPQHF.

The J gene is TRBJ2-1, the V gene TRBV5-4; the D gene is possibly TRBD2 (6 bases). The CDR3 totals 16 residues. Germline CDR1 SGHNT, CDR2 YYREEE (reference sequence). V lost 3 bases to trimming and J lost 1 base, with 14 bases between them. The CDR3 bases are TGTGCCAGCAGCTCCGGGAGCCCTGGGTCCTACAATGAGCAGTTCTTC. It codes for CASSSGSPGSYNEQFF.

CDR3 residues: CASSARDRGRINTGELFF. The CDR3 bases are TGTGCCAGTAGTGCCCGGGACAGGGGTCGGATAAACACCGGGGAGCTGTTTTTT. The rearrangement joins TRBV19 to TRBJ2-2, with TRBD1 matching over 10 bases. The CDR3 runs 18 residues. V was clipped by 5 bases and J by 2 bases; unmatched bases: 11. The V gene's germline CDR1 is LNHDA and CDR2 SQIVND (reference sequence).

This clone has just a few counts. The gene calls are TRBV7-2 and TRBJ2-6; no clear D gene. There are 14 residues in the CDR3. V gave up 6 bases and J gave up 0 bases, with 6 bases separating them. Germline CDR1 SGHTA, CDR2 FQGNSA. The CDR3, as DNA: TGTGCCAGCAGGCAAAACTCTGGGGCCAACGTCCTGACTTTC. Residues: CASRQNSGANVLTF.

The CDR3 DNA reads TGCAGCGTCCGAACTAGTAATACGCAGTATTTT. It encodes CSVRTSNTQYF. V is TRBV29-1 and J is TRBJ2-3; a possible D gene is TRBD2 (5 bases). From germline, CDR1 is SQVTM and CDR2 ANQGSEA. V gave up 6 bases and J gave up 7 bases, with 11 bases separating them. The CDR3 is 11 residues long.